What follows describes a single T cell receptor beta chain. Its antigen remains unidentified. Per-base quality was not reported, and no clone a single base away is much larger than it. The entire amount of isolated RNA was reverse transcribed using the High Capacity cDNA Reverse Transcription Kit, so the sequenced TCRB transcripts were expressed ones. Deep immunoSEQ sequencing was applied to naive, central memory and regulatory T cell samples, giving an average of roughly 3.3 million total reads per sample. Sorted cells were lysed in RLT buffer, and RNA was extracted using DNase-treated RNeasy Micro or Mini kits according to cell number. Each cell subset was processed separately to prevent cross-contamination, with patient and healthy donor samples processed together. Using the immunoSEQ multiplex PCR, TCRB sequences were amplified from cDNA into 87-bp fragments spanning the CDR3 region. Amplicons were sequenced on the Illumina HiSeq platform. In the source study's methods: Synthetic template baselines were used to correct PCR bias computationally, reads within Hamming distance 2 were collapsed, and singletons that could not be merged were discarded. Reads were aligned against IMGT to assign V, D and J genes, CDR3 length and insertions or deletions at six rearrangement sites. Within each subset, clonotype counts were normalized to sorted cell number, after which true diversity and Gini coefficients were computed with the tcR R package. Repertoire sharing was quantified using the overlap coefficient calculated on TCRB nucleotide sequences. Out-of-frame TCRB sequences from naive cells were analyzed as a proxy for the pre-selection repertoire. The source is immuneACCESS, and TCRdb retained only in-frame sequences with V and J called. Part of the clones is not carried over; for the studies checked, unresolved V genes explain less than half of this, and the remainder is unexplained. V, J and clone size were drawn from that table, and D and trimming were deduced from the DNA. The sample table shows fewer than 450,000 clones, and approximately 15% are seen once. Of the sample, roughly 0.015% falls within the top ten clones.

This entry belongs to a study of beta chain features in type 1 diabetes listed by TCRdb under 2018. Regarding the complete study: Mean age, gender distribution, total cell number and subset yield did not differ between patients and healthy donors. A total of around 110,000,000 sorted cells were examined across all samples, and RNA yield correlated strongly with the number of cells per subset. Regulatory and stem cell-like memory subsets were obtained from only 8 patients and roughly 8 healthy donors, while naive and central memory subsets were obtained from all 30 or so donors. The study compared the TCRB repertoires of sorted circulating CD4+ T cell subsets in recently diagnosed type 1 diabetes patients with those in matched healthy donors.

A single peripheral blood draw of around 0.11 L on average was collected from each donor into heparinised tubes. Using a panel that included CD45RO, CCR7, CD25, CD127, CD95 and CD27, naive, central memory, regulatory and stem cell-like memory CD4+ T cells were sorted on a BD FACSAria II. Purity was above 95% for every sorted population. Right away, PBMCs were isolated by Lymphoprep density gradient centrifugation and were stained directly, with no culture step. So that batch effects would be minimized, each experiment stained and sorted samples in pairs, pairing one healthy donor with one patient. Overall study results and their limits: At VDJ recombination sites, patients with type 1 diabetes made fewer insertions and deleted more nucleotides, a pattern implying thymic rearrangement abnormalities. Because cDNA rather than genomic DNA was sequenced, highly expressing activated cells could have been over-represented, although no difference in activation and CD3 levels was found between groups. Because the HLA sub-analyses included only small numbers of individuals, any influence of HLA type on TCRB rearrangement was left unresolved. Shorter templates might have been favored by PCR, but patient and control samples were amplified and corrected together, so both groups would have been affected equally by any skew. The naive, central memory and regulatory TCRB repertoires appeared to resemble one another more closely among patients than among healthy donors. In all four CD4+ subsets, TCRB CDR3 length was moderately but significantly shorter in type 1 diabetes patients.

Germline trimming: 10 bases from V, 0 bases from J; junction bases outside gene matches: 6. CDR1 and CDR2 are drawn from the germline V gene: MNHEY, SVGAGI. Reading from cysteine to phenylalanine, the CDR3 counts 14 amino acids. The entry retains the CDR3 DNA only, 42 bases that are in frame from base 1. The clonotype comes from a woman aged 18-29 years with type 1 diabetes. The sequencing input was naive CD4+ T cells from blood. The sample's cell subset or site label, in plain terms: true naive CD4+ T cells. The chain is made from TRBV6-5 and TRBJ1-5, and TRBD1 aligns with 7 junction nucleotides. The nucleotides read TGTGCCACAAGGCAGGGGGGTAGCAATCAGCCCCAGCATTTT. Its protein product is CATRQGGSNQPQHF.